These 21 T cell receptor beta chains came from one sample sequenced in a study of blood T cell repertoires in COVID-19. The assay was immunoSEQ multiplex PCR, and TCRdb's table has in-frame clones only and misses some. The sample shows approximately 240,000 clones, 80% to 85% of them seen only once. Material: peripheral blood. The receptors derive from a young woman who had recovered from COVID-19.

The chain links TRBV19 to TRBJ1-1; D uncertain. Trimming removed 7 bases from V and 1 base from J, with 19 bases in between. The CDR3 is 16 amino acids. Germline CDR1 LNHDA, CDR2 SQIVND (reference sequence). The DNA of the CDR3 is TGTGCCAGTACCCGCGATGTGTGGGCGGGGAACACTGAAGCTTTCTTT. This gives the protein CASTRDVWAGNTEAFF.

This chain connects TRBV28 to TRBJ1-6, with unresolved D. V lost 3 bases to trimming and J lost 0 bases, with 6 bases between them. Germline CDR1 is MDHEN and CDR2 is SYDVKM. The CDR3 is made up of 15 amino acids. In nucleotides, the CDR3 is TGTGCCAGCAGTTTTGAGAGCTCCTATAATTCACCCCTCCACTTT. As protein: CASSFESSYNSPLHF.

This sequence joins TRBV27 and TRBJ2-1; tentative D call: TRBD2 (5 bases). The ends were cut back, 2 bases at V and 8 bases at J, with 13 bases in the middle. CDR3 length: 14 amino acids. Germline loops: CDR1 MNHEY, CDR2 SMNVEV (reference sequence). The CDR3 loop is CASSLRSGSYEQFF. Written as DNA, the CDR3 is TGTGCCAGCAGTTTACGTTCTGGGAGCTATGAGCAGTTCTTC.

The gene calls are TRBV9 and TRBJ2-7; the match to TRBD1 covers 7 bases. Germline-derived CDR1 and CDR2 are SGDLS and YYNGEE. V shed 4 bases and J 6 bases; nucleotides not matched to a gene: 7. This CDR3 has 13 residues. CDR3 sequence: CASSPTGESEQYF. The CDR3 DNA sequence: TGTGCCAGCAGCCCTACAGGGGAAAGCGAGCAGTACTTC.

The CDR3 loop is CASSLSGAGDEQYF. The CDR3 nucleotides read TGTGCCAGCAGCTTATCAGGGGCGGGGGACGAGCAGTACTTC. The V gene is TRBV7-3, the J gene TRBJ2-7; D possibly corresponds to TRBD2 (7 bases). Germline V lookup: CDR1 SGHTA, CDR2 FQGTGA. CDR3 length equals 14 residues. V lost 2 bases to trimming and J lost 5 bases, with 13 bases between them.

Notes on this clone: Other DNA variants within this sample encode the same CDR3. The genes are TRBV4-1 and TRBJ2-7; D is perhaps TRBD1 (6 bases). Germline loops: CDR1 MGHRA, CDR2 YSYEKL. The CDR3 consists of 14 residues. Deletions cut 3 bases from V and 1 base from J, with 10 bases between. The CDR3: CASSQSTGSYEQYF. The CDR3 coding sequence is TGCGCCAGCAGCCAGTCCACAGGGTCCTACGAGCAGTACTTC.

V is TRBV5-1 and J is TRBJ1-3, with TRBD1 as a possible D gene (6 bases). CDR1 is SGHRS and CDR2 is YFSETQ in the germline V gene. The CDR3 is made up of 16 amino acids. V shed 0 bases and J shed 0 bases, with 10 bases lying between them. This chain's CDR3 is CASSLDRASSGNTIYF. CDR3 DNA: TGCGCCAGCAGCTTGGACAGGGCTAGCTCTGGAAACACCATATATTTT.

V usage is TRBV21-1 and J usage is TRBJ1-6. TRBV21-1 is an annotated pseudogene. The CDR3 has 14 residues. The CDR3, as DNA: TGTGCCAGCAGCAAAGCGGAGGATACATCACCCCTCCACTTT. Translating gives CASSKAEDTSPLHF.

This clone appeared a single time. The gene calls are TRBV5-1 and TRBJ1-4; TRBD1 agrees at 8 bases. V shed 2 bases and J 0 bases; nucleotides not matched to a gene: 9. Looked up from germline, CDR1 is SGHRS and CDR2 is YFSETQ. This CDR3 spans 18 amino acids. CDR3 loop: CASSFDHGQGPTNEKLFF. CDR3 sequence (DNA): TGCGCCAGCAGCTTTGACCACGGACAGGGTCCAACTAATGAAAAACTGTTTTTT.

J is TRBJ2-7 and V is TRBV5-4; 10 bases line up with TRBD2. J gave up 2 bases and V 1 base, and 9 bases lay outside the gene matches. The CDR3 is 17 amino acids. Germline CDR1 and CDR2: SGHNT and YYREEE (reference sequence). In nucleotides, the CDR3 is TGTGCCAGCAGCTTGCTTGCATCTAGCGGGAGTACCTACGAGCAGTACTTC. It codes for CASSLLASSGSTYEQYF.

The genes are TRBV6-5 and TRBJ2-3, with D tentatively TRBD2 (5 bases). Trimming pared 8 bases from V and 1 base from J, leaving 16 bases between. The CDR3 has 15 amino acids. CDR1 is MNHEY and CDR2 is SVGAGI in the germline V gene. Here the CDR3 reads CASSSGLEGTDTQYF. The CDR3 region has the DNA TGTGCCAGCTCGTCGGGGTTAGAGGGCACAGATACGCAGTATTTT.

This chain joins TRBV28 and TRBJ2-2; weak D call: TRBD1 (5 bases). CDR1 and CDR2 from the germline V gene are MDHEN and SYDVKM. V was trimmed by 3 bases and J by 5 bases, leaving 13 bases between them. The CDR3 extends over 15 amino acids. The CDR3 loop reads CASSFQIGATGELFF. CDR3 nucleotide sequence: TGTGCCAGCAGTTTCCAGATTGGGGCGACCGGGGAGCTGTTTTTT.

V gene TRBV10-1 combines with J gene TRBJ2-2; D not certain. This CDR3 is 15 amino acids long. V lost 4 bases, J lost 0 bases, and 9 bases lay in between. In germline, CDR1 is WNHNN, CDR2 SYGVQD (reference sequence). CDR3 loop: CASSAGGTNTGELFF. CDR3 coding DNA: TGCGCCAGCAGTGCCGGCGGTACGAACACCGGGGAGCTGTTTTTT.

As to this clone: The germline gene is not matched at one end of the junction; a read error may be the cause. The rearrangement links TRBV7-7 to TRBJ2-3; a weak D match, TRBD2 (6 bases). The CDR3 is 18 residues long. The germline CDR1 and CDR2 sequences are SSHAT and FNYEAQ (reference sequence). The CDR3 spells CASSFAPGAPWGTDTQYF. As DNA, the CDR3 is TGTGCTAGCAGCTTTGCCCCGGGAGCGCCATGGGGCACAGATACGCAGTATTTT.

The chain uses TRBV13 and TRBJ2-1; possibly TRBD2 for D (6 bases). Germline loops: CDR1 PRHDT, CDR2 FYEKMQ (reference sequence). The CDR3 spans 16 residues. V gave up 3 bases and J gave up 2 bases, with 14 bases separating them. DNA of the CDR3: TGTGCCAGCAGCTTGATTGCCGGGAGAACCTACAATGAGCAGTTCTTC. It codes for CASSLIAGRTYNEQFF.

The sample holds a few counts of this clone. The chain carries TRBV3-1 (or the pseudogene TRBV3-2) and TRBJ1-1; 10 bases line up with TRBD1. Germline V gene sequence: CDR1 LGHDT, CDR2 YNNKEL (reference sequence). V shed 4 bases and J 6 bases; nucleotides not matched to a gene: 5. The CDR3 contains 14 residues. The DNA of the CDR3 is TGTGCCAGCAGCCTAGGGACAGGGGCTGCTGAAGCTTTCTTT. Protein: CASSLGTGAAEAFF.

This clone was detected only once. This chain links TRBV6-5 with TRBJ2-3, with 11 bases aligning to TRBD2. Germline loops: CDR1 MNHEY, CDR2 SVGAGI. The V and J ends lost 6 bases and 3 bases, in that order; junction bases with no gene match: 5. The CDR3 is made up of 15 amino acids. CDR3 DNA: TGTGCCAGCAGCCTACTAGCGGGAGCAACAGATACGCAGTATTTT. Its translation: CASSLLAGATDTQYF.

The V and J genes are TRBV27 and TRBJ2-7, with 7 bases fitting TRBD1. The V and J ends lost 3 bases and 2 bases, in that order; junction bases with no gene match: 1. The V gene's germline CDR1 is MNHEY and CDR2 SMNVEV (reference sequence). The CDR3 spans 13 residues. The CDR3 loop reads CASSLTGTYEQYF. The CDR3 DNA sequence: TGTGCCAGCAGTTTGACAGGGACCTACGAGCAGTACTTC.

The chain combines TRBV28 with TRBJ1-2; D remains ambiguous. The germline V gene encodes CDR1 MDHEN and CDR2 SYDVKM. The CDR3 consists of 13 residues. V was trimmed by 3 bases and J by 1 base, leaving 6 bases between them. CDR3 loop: CASSFRYNYGYTF. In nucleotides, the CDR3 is TGTGCCAGCAGTTTCCGGTATAACTATGGCTACACCTTC.

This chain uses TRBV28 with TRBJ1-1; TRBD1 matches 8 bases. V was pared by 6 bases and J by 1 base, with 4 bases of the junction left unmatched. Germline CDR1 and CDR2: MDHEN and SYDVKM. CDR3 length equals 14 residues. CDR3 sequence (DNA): TGTGCCAGCAGAAGGACAGGGTCGAACACTGAAGCTTTCTTT. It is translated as CASRRTGSNTEAFF.

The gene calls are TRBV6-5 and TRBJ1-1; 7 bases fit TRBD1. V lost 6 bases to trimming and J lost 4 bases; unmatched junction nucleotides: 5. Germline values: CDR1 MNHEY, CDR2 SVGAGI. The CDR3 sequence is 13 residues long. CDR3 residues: CASSDRVGTEAFF. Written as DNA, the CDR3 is TGTGCCAGCAGCGACAGGGTGGGCACTGAAGCTTTCTTT.